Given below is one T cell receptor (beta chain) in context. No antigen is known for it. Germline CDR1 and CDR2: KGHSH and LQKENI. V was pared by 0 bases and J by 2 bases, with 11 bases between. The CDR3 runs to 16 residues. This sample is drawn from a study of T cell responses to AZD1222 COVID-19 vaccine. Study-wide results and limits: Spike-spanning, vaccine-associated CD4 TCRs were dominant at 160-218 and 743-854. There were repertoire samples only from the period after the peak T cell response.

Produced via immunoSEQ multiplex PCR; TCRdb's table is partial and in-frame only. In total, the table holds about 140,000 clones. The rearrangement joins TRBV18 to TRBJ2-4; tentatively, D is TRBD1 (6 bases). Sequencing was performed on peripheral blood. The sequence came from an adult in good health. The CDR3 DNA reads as TGTGCCAGCTCACCACCGGGACAAGCACCCAAAAACATTCAGTACTTC. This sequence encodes CASSPPGQAPKNIQYF.